This TCR beta chain stems from a study of vaccination effects on CD4 cells after COVID-19. This clone came up a few times. Its antigen is not identified. The table came from immunoSEQ multiplex PCR; TCRdb's copy has only in-frame clones and leaves some out. Altogether tens of thousands of clones are present, 74% being singletons, with the ten largest covering about 2.2%. Following an approximately eleven-day culture, CD4+ T cells were purified. It was two doses of either the BNT162b2 or mRNA-1273 vaccine that participants received. Deletions cut 3 bases from V and 5 bases from J, with 17 bases between. Germline loops: CDR1 SGHDT, CDR2 YYEEEE. The CDR3 contains 15 residues.

Sequenced material: CD4+ T cells from PBMCs cultured without peptide, taken after COVID-19 vaccination. V usage is TRBV5-6 and J usage is TRBJ1-2, with D perhaps TRBD1 (5 bases). This sequence was found in a human donor who received a COVID-19 vaccine. CDR3 coding DNA: TGTGCCAGCAGCTCGTGGGGGGGTGTAAATTATGGCTACACCTTC. The encoded protein is CASSSWGGVNYGYTF.